The following is a T cell receptor beta chain sequence with its context. The sample is drawn from a study of blood T cell repertoires in COVID-19. Study background: Specimens from acute and convalescent COVID-19 originated in the United States, Italy and Spain. T cells, B-cell-depleted T cells, or PBMCs supplied cDNA or gDNA.

TCRdb keeps only in-frame clones here, not all; method: immunoSEQ multiplex PCR. This sample has a few hundred thousand clones; about 88% occur once, and the top ten carry 1.5% to 2%. Losses at the gene ends were 0 bases for V and 2 bases for J; bases not matched to a gene: 11. The germline V gene encodes CDR1 LGHNT and CDR2 FRNRAP. This CDR3 has 19 amino acids. The receptor was derived from a young man with active or convalescent COVID-19. The source material was peripheral blood. The chain combines TRBV12-5 with TRBJ1-5, with TRBD1 matching 9 bases. In DNA, the CDR3 is TGTGCTAGTGGTTTGGTACGTTCGTCGGACAGGGGTGGCAATCAGCCCCAGCATTTT. This gives the protein CASGLVRSSDRGGNQPQHF.